This T cell receptor beta chain is drawn from a study of Graves' ophthalmopathy and Graves' hyperthyroidism. About this clonotype itself: A read error may be the cause here, since a much bigger clone is one base away.

The CDR3 is made up of 14 amino acids. The V gene's germline CDR1 is SGDLS and CDR2 YYNGEE. Those donors who had ophthalmopathy presented with moderate-to-severe activity, a CAS of ≥3, a NOSPECS of ≥4 and a duration under 3 months. Other autoimmune diseases, uncontrolled infections, pregnancy and lactation each led to patient exclusion. The authors used Ficoll-Paque density gradient centrifugation to separate PBMCs. The input was approximately 9.3 ml of fresh peripheral blood. RNA transcripts served as template for amplifying TCR beta CDR3 sequences. The library came from an HTBI-primed first-round RT-PCR and a second-round multiplex PCR. From the multiplex PCR reads, TCRdb called clonotypes with MiXCR, one entry per CDR3 protein. This sample has about 640,000 distinct CDR3 sequences, with about two fifths found just once.

This TCR was recovered from an adult man with Graves' ophthalmopathy. Input material: peripheral blood. V is TRBV9 and J is TRBJ1-6; D remains unclear. The CDR3 reads CASSEALSTSPPHF. The CDR3 bases are TGTGCCAGCAGTGAAGCCCTAAGTACTTCACCCCCCCACTTT. The variable domain in full, completed from reference TRBV9 and TRBJ1-6, reads DSGVTQTPKHLITATGQRVTLRCSPRSGDLSVYWYQQSLDQGLQFLIQYYNGEERAKGNILERFSAQQFPDLHSELNLSSLELGDSALYFCASSEALSTSPPHFGNGTRLTVT.